The text below deals with one TCR beta chain. What it binds is unknown. The data belong to a study of T cell responses to AZD1222 COVID-19 vaccine. This table comes from immunoSEQ multiplex PCR, and its TCRdb copy is limited to in-frame clones, with some not included. The sample shows about 180,000 clones, approximately 90% of them seen only once. Trimming cost V 5 bases and J 7 bases, with 11 bases left between them. This CDR3 spans 13 amino acids. CDR1 and CDR2 from the germline V gene are MNHEY and SVGAGI. Findings of the study overall: Clonal diversity may have been underestimated in mostly white British donors. All repertoire sampling was performed exclusively after the peak T cell response.

The specimen comprised peripheral blood, sampled 28 days after the second dose of the MenACWY control vaccine. This clonotype was sampled from an adult who received the MenACWY meningococcal vaccine as a control. The chain carries TRBV6-5 and TRBJ2-2; perhaps D is TRBD1 or TRBD2 (6 bases each). This CDR3 is CASSSRGDGELFF. The CDR3 coding sequence is TGTGCCAGCAGTAGTAGGGGGGACGGGGAGCTGTTTTTT.